This T cell receptor (beta chain) was documented in a study of T cell responses to AZD1222 COVID-19 vaccine. Pooled samples include second doses given at about 4 or 12 weeks. This clone came up once. Its target is not known. V gave up 2 bases and J gave up 4 bases, with 8 bases separating them. Germline CDR1 and CDR2: MNHNS and SASEGT. The CDR3 consists of 13 residues. Study-level points and caveats: A mostly white British donor set with more females was recruited, and clonal diversity was possibly underestimated. The number of AZD1222 recipients seropositive at baseline was only five or six. Unmutated regions of variants are reportedly targeted by nearly half of spike-specific TCRs.

Measured with immunoSEQ multiplex PCR; TCRdb has only the in-frame clones, and not every one. In the table there are approximately 150,000 clones, 92% of which are singletons. The receptor was isolated from an adult who received the AZD1222 COVID-19 vaccine. The chain is built from TRBV6-1 and TRBJ1-2; a weak D match, TRBD1 (5 bases). Source: peripheral blood, taken 28 days after the second AZD1222 dose. CDR3 region: CASSETGSYGYTF. The CDR3 DNA follows: TGTGCCAGCAGTGAAACAGGAAGCTATGGCTACACCTTC.